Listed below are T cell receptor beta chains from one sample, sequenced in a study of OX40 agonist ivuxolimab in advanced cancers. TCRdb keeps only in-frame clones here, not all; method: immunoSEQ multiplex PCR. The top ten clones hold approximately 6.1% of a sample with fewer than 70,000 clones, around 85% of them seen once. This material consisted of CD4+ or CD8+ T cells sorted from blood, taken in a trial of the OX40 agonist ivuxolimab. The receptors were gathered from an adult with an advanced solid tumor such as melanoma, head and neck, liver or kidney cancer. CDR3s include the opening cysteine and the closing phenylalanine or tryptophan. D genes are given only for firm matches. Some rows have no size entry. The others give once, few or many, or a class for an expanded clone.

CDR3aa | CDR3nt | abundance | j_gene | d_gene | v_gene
CASSLPGQGWTEAFF | TGTGCCAGCAGCTTGCCGGGACAGGGTTGGACTGAAGCTTTCTTT | NA | TRBJ1-1 | TRBD1 | TRBV5-4
CASSPSAGEFYNEQFF | TGTGCCAGCAGCCCCTCGGCCGGGGAATTCTACAATGAGCAGTTCTTC | once | TRBJ2-1 | NA | TRBV27
CASSDGSGSDLDTQYF | TGTGCCAGCAGTGACGGTAGCGGGTCAGACCTGGATACGCAGTATTTT | NA | TRBJ2-3 | TRBD2 | TRBV2
CASSWTSGRPYEQYF | TGTGCCAGCAGTTGGACTAGCGGGAGACCCTACGAGCAGTACTTC | NA | TRBJ2-7 | TRBD2 | TRBV6-5
CSFTGTANYEQYF | TGCAGCTTTACCGGGACGGCGAACTACGAGCAGTACTTC | once | TRBJ2-7 | NA | TRBV29-1
CASSLRGVENEAFF | TGTGCCAGCAGTTTAAGGGGGGTAGAGAATGAAGCTTTCTTT | NA | TRBJ1-1 | NA | TRBV28
CASSFVSDTEAFF | TGCGCCAGCAGCTTCGTCTCAGACACTGAAGCTTTCTTT | NA | TRBJ1-1 | NA | TRBV5-1
CASSSGRTGTYEQYF | TGTGCCAGCAGCTCCGGTAGGACAGGGACCTACGAGCAGTACTTC | NA | TRBJ2-7 | TRBD1 | TRBV7-9
CASSLSTGPIF | TGTGCCAGCAGTTTATCGACAGGACCAATTTTC | NA | TRBJ1-2 | NA | TRBV28
CAVQGVGEKLFF | TGTGCCGTCCAAGGGGTGGGTGAAAAACTGTTTTTT | NA | TRBJ1-4 | NA | TRBV2
CASSLRGTGVGYTF | TGTGCCAGCAGCTTAAGAGGGACAGGGGTAGGCTACACCTTC | NA | TRBJ1-2 | TRBD1 | TRBV13
CASRLTGQGVYNEQFF | TGCGCCAGCAGGCTGACGGGACAGGGAGTTTACAATGAGCAGTTCTTC | once | TRBJ2-1 | TRBD1 | TRBV5-1
CASSSGTGAYNEQFF | TGTGCCAGCAGCTCCGGGACAGGGGCTTACAATGAGCAGTTCTTC | once | TRBJ2-1 | TRBD1 | TRBV7-2
CASSPTYRDLDSGYTF | TGTGCCAGCAGTCCCACTTACCGGGACTTAGACTCCGGCTACACCTTC | NA | TRBJ1-2 | NA | TRBV27
CASSYSISRGNTEAFF | TGTGCCAGCAGTTACTCGATAAGCAGGGGGAACACTGAAGCTTTCTTT | NA | TRBJ1-1 | NA | TRBV6-5
CASSLEGDTYNSPLHF | TGTGCCAGCAGCTTGGAAGGGGACACCTATAATTCACCCCTCCACTTT | NA | TRBJ1-6 | NA | TRBV5-5
CASSIASGASGQPQHF | TGTGCCAGTAGTATAGCCTCAGGGGCGTCCGGTCAGCCCCAGCATTTT | NA | TRBJ1-5 | NA | TRBV19
CAWSVKAPTDTQYF | TGTGCCTGGAGTGTAAAGGCCCCCACAGATACGCAGTATTTT | NA | TRBJ2-3 | NA | TRBV30
CASSPGTSGGPSYEQYF | TGTGCCAGCAGCCCCGGGACTAGCGGGGGGCCCTCCTACGAGCAGTACTTC | few | TRBJ2-7 | TRBD2 | TRBV7-2
CASSLGHRGYYGYTF | TGTGCCAGCAGCTTGGGACACAGGGGTTATTATGGCTACACCTTC | NA | TRBJ1-2 | TRBD1 | TRBV5-6
CASSIGDRGKSSYNSPLHF | TGTGCCAGTAGTATAGGTGACAGGGGGAAGAGCTCCTATAATTCACCCCTCCACTTT | NA | TRBJ1-6 | TRBD1 | TRBV19
CASSLAGTGVYEQYF | TGTGCCAGCAGCTTGGCCGGGACAGGGGTATACGAGCAGTACTTC | NA | TRBJ2-7 | TRBD1 | TRBV5-4
CASTAGTGYSPLHF | TGTGCCAGCACCGCGGGGACAGGGTACTCACCCCTCCACTTT | few | TRBJ1-6 | TRBD1 | TRBV28
CASSSPGANVLTF | TGTGCCAGCAGCTCTCCTGGGGCCAACGTCCTGACTTTC | NA | TRBJ2-6 | NA | TRBV7-9
CASSPEGQGSGYTF | TGTGCCAGCTCACCAGAGGGACAGGGCTCTGGCTACACCTTC | NA | TRBJ1-2 | TRBD1 | TRBV18
CASSADRGAPNEQFF | TGCGCCAGCAGCGCAGACAGGGGGGCTCCTAATGAGCAGTTCTTC | NA | TRBJ2-1 | TRBD1 | TRBV5-1
CASSTGAQGPGYEQYF | TGTGCCAGTAGTACAGGGGCGCAGGGACCCGGCTACGAGCAGTACTTC | NA | TRBJ2-7 | NA | TRBV19
CASSALGETQYF | TGTGCCAGCAGTGCCCTCGGAGAGACCCAGTACTTC | NA | TRBJ2-5 | NA | TRBV27
CASSLGGRVEQYF | TGTGCCAGCAGTTTGGGCGGGAGGGTGGAGCAGTACTTC | NA | TRBJ2-7 | TRBD2 | TRBV28
CASSLGLAGSSYNEQFF | TGTGCCAGCAGCTTGGGACTAGCGGGGAGCTCCTACAATGAGCAGTTCTTC | NA | TRBJ2-1 | TRBD2 | TRBV5-4
CASSLGTGNYEQYF | TGTGCCAGCAGCTTGGGGACAGGGAACTACGAGCAGTACTTC | NA | TRBJ2-7 | TRBD1 | TRBV7-2
CASSEQVSYEQYF | TGTGCCAGCAGTGAACAGGTCTCCTACGAGCAGTACTTC | NA | TRBJ2-7 | NA | TRBV2
CASSSPGTNTEAFF | TGTGCCAGCAGCTCACCCGGGACGAACACTGAAGCTTTCTTT | NA | TRBJ1-1 | NA | TRBV11-2
CSVLGLAGRVANEQFF | TGCAGCGTCCTCGGACTAGCGGGGCGGGTGGCGAATGAGCAGTTCTTC | NA | TRBJ2-1 | TRBD2 | TRBV29-1
CASSLGGDSTYEKLFF | TGTGCCAGCAGCTTAGGTGGGGACAGCACCTATGAAAAACTGTTTTTT | NA | TRBJ1-4 | TRBD1 | TRBV7-8
CASSTDLGTEAFF | TGCGCCAGCAGCACTGACCTGGGGACTGAAGCTTTCTTT | NA | TRBJ1-1 | NA | TRBV5-1
CASSTHGPFQQYF | TGTGCCAGTAGTACCCATGGACCGTTCCAACAGTATTTT | NA | TRBJ2-3 | NA | TRBV19
CASSPSGRAEGYGYTF | TGTGCCAGCAGTCCCTCTGGGAGGGCGGAAGGGTATGGCTACACCTTC | NA | TRBJ1-2 | NA | TRBV28
CASSSNTGGNTEAFF | TGTGCCAGCAGCTCTAACACAGGGGGGAACACTGAAGCTTTCTTT | NA | TRBJ1-1 | TRBD1 | TRBV7-2
CASSLAPTYEQYF | TGTGCCAGCAGCTTAGCACCTACCTACGAGCAGTACTTC | NA | TRBJ2-7 | NA | TRBV7-6
CASSPRAGVSYNEQFF | TGTGCCAGCAGCCCGAGAGCGGGAGTTTCCTACAATGAGCAGTTCTTC | NA | TRBJ2-1 | TRBD2 | TRBV7-9
CASSSPPAGRTEAFF | TGTGCCAGTAGTTCCCCGCCGGCAGGGAGAACTGAAGCTTTCTTT | NA | TRBJ1-1 | NA | TRBV19
CASSTAGGEPYEQYF | TGCGCCAGCAGCACCGCAGGGGGCGAGCCCTACGAGCAGTACTTC | NA | TRBJ2-7 | TRBD1 | TRBV5-1
CASSSRDAGDIITIYF | TGTGCCAGCAGTTCCCGCGACGCTGGGGATATCATCACCATATATTTT | NA | TRBJ1-3 | NA | TRBV28
CASSVSQGREDNEKLFF | TGTGCCAGCAGCGTAAGCCAAGGTAGGGAAGATAATGAAAAACTGTTTTTT | NA | TRBJ1-4 | NA | TRBV9
CSVAGQLNTEAFF | TGCAGCGTTGCGGGACAGCTGAACACTGAAGCTTTCTTT | NA | TRBJ1-1 | TRBD1 | TRBV29-1
CASSYGIEQYF | TGTGCCAGCAGTTACGGGATCGAGCAGTACTTC | NA | TRBJ2-7 | NA | TRBV6-5
CASSPGGGGAYEQYF | TGTGCCAGCAGCCCGGGCGGCGGCGGGGCCTACGAGCAGTACTTC | NA | TRBJ2-7 | NA | TRBV7-3
CSANPGYGYTF | TGCAGTGCGAACCCAGGCTATGGCTACACCTTC | NA | TRBJ1-2 | NA | TRBV20-1
CASSLDTSSSYNEQFF | TGTGCCAGCAGCTTGGATACTTCCAGCTCCTACAATGAGCAGTTCTTC | NA | TRBJ2-1 | NA | TRBV5-4
CASLGGGYEQYF | TGTGCCAGCTTAGGAGGCGGCTACGAGCAGTACTTC | NA | TRBJ2-7 | NA | TRBV2
CASSLARRSTYGYTF | TGTGCCAGCAGCTTAGCGCGCCGGAGTACTTATGGCTACACCTTC | few | TRBJ1-2 | NA | TRBV7-2
CASRRSGQGLYEQYF | TGTGCCAGCAGACGTTCGGGACAGGGGCTCTACGAGCAGTACTTC | NA | TRBJ2-7 | TRBD1 | TRBV28
CASSLGPGGGGGYEQYF | TGTGCCAGCAGCTTAGGGCCAGGGGGCGGGGGCGGCTACGAGCAGTACTTC | NA | TRBJ2-7 | NA | TRBV7-2
CASSFRGIAGELFF | TGTGCCAGCAGTTTTAGGGGGATAGCCGGGGAGCTGTTTTTT | NA | TRBJ2-2 | NA | TRBV27